The rows below give T cell receptor beta chains drawn from one sample of a study of T-cell reconstitution after alpha-beta-depleted transplantation in children. TCRdb processed the PCR reads anew with MiXCR; each CDR3 protein has one entry. The sample lists 360,000 or so distinct CDR3 sequences; about a fifth were seen once. The sample in question was PBMCs from the stem cell graft donor, obtained from the stem cell graft. These receptor sequences come from a human donor who donated a stem cell graft to a child with acute myeloid leukemia. The CDR3 runs from the conserved cysteine through the conserved F or W. D genes are given only for firm matches. Not every row has a clone size; where given, it reads once, few, many or a size class.

CDR3nt,CDR3aa,abundance,len,d_gene,v_gene,j_gene
TGCAGTGCCACACGTGCGCCCTCCGGGACAGCGAACACCGGGGAGCTGTTTTTT,CSATRAPSGTANTGELFF,.,18,TRBD1,TRBV20-1,TRBJ2-2
TGCGCCAGCAGCCACAAGGATGACCCTTTTAATGAAAAACTGTTTTTT,CASSHKDDPFNEKLFF,.,16,.,TRBV4-3,TRBJ1-4
TGCAGCGTTGGGGGGCACGGGACATCCTCTGGGGCCAACGTCCTGACTTTC,CSVGGHGTSSGANVLTF,.,17,.,TRBV29-1,TRBJ2-6
TGCAGCGTTACGAAGGTGGGGGACACAAGATTTAACACTGAAGCTTTCTTT,CSVTKVGDTRFNTEAFF,.,17,.,TRBV29-1,TRBJ1-1
TGTGCCAGCAGCGTAGAAGGGACTAGCGGGAGTTACACAGATACGCAGTATTTT,CASSVEGTSGSYTDTQYF,.,18,TRBD2,TRBV9,TRBJ2-3
TGTGCCAGCAGCCAACTAGCGGCGTCCTACAATGAGCAGTTCTTC,CASSQLAASYNEQFF,.,15,TRBD2,TRBV11-3,TRBJ2-1
TGTGCCAGCAGCGCAGACTGGCGAGATACGCAGTATTTT,CASSADWRDTQYF,.,13,.,TRBV7-2,TRBJ2-3
TGCGCCAGCAGCTTGGGCGAAAAGAACACTGAAGCTTTCTTT,CASSLGEKNTEAFF,many,14,.,TRBV5-1,TRBJ1-1
TGCAGCGTTGGACAGGGCTCTTCACCCCTCCACTTT,CSVGQGSSPLHF,few,12,TRBD1,TRBV29-1,TRBJ1-6
TGTGCCAGCAGTTACTTCTCTGATTCGGACGAGCAGTACTTC,CASSYFSDSDEQYF,few,14,.,TRBV6-5,TRBJ2-7
TGTGCCAGCAGTTACCGCTCCGGTCCTCCCTACGAGCAGTACTTC,CASSYRSGPPYEQYF,few,15,.,TRBV6-5,TRBJ2-7
TGTGCCAGTAGTCCCGGACCAAACACAGATACGCAGTATTTT,CASSPGPNTDTQYF,few,14,.,TRBV19,TRBJ2-3
TGCAGTGGTTTATACCACGGGGGCTCCTACGAGCAGTACTTC,CSGLYHGGSYEQYF,many,14,.,TRBV20-1,TRBJ2-7
TGCAGTGCTAGAGATGGGCAGACTGGGGCCAACGTCCTGACTTTC,CSARDGQTGANVLTF,.,15,.,TRBV20-1,TRBJ2-6
TGTGCCAGCAGCCAAGATCCGAGCGGGAGGCCCTCTAGCACAGATACGCAGTATTTT,CASSQDPSGRPSSTDTQYF,once,19,TRBD2,TRBV3-1,TRBJ2-3
TGTGCCAGCAGGCCCGGAGGGGGCTCCTACGAGCAGTACTTC,CASRPGGGSYEQYF,.,14,.,TRBV12-3/TRBV12-4,TRBJ2-7
TGCGCCAGCAGCCTCCTAGGGAAGGATACGCAGTATTTT,CASSLLGKDTQYF,few,13,.,TRBV4-3,TRBJ2-3
TGTGCCAGCAGTTCGCCACCTAGTAAGCAGTATTTT,CASSSPPSKQYF,many,12,.,TRBV12-3/TRBV12-4,TRBJ2-3
TGTGCCAGCAGCAAACGGGACTTCCAACGGGAGCAGTTCTTC,CASSKRDFQREQFF,.,14,.,TRBV6-1,TRBJ2-1
TGCAGTGCCTCCGCATTACAGGGGTCCTACGAGCAGTACTTC,CSASALQGSYEQYF,few,14,TRBD1,TRBV20-1,TRBJ2-7